These T cell receptor beta chains were read from a single sample in a study of T cells after yellow fever vaccination. Using its own MiXCR run on the 5' RACE reads, TCRdb lists one record per CDR3 protein. The profile shows nearly 550,000 distinct CDR3 sequences, about 19% of them singletons. Here the sequenced sample was PBMCs, taken 15 days after the yellow fever booster vaccination. The origin of the receptors is a man aged 25-45 years who received the YFV17D yellow fever vaccine. Both conserved end residues are part of each CDR3. The D gene is left open where the match is weak. A clone size is listed for some rows: how often the clone was seen (once, few, many), or a class if it is expanded.

TRBJ1-1	NA	NA	TRBV20-1	CSATWTANTEAFF	TGCAGTGCTACGTGGACAGCGAACACTGAAGCTTTCTTT
TRBJ1-1	few	NA	TRBV4-3	CASSQEAGFEAFF	TGCGCCAGCAGCCAAGAAGCAGGGTTTGAAGCTTTCTTT
TRBJ2-5	NA	NA	TRBV5-1	CASSLQGIKETQYF	TGCGCCAGCAGCCTCCAGGGGATTAAAGAGACCCAGTACTTC
TRBJ1-4	NA	NA	TRBV4-1	CASSHPHDVELFF	TGCGCCAGCAGCCACCCTCATGACGTTGAACTGTTTTTT
TRBJ2-7	NA	TRBD2	TRBV20-1	CSAVAGGAGEQYF	TGCAGTGCTGTAGCGGGAGGTGCTGGCGAGCAGTACTTC
TRBJ2-3	few	NA	TRBV5-1	CASSLPGNADTQYF	TGCGCCAGCAGCTTGCCGGGAAACGCAGATACGCAGTATTTT
TRBJ2-1	few	TRBD2	TRBV12-3/TRBV12-4	CASSPGTSAHNEQFF	TGTGCCAGCAGTCCTGGGACTAGCGCACACAATGAGCAGTTCTTC
TRBJ2-1	few	TRBD2	TRBV12-3/TRBV12-4	CASSPSAGLAGENEQFF	TGTGCCAGCAGCCCCTCCGCGGGACTAGCGGGAGAGAATGAGCAGTTCTTC
TRBJ2-1	few	TRBD1	TRBV10-2	CASSETGTGHNEQFF	TGCGCCAGCAGTGAAACCGGGACAGGCCACAATGAGCAGTTCTTC
TRBJ2-1	NA	NA	TRBV11-3	CASSLGGFRNEQFF	TGTGCCAGCAGCTTGGGCGGGTTCAGGAATGAGCAGTTCTTC
TRBJ2-2	few	TRBD2	TRBV12-3/TRBV12-4	CASGERAGGVTGELFF	TGTGCCAGCGGCGAAAGGGCGGGAGGCGTCACCGGGGAGCTGTTTTTT
TRBJ2-4	few	NA	TRBV18	CASSPLGNIQYF	TGTGCCAGCTCACCACTAGGAAACATTCAGTACTTC
TRBJ1-5	once	NA	TRBV7-9	CASSLKGPGQPQHF	TGTGCCAGCAGCTTAAAGGGTCCAGGGCAGCCCCAGCATTTT
TRBJ2-3	few	NA	TRBV14	CASSSLDLPDTQYF	TGTGCCAGCAGCTCTCTTGACCTCCCGGATACGCAGTATTTT
TRBJ2-7	once	TRBD2	TRBV6-1	CASSEDAWGGYEQYF	TGTGCCAGCAGTGAAGACGCCTGGGGGGGCTACGAGCAGTACTTC
TRBJ2-3	few	NA	TRBV5-1	CASSLNSVDTQYF	TGCGCCAGCAGCTTGAATAGTGTTGATACGCAGTATTTT
TRBJ2-1	NA	NA	TRBV5-1	CASSVRAPGDEQFF	TGCGCCAGCAGCGTGCGGGCCCCTGGGGATGAGCAGTTCTTC
TRBJ2-2	NA	NA	TRBV6-2/TRBV6-3	CASSYGDTGELFF	TGTGCCAGCAGTTACGGTGACACCGGGGAGCTGTTTTTT
TRBJ2-7	NA	NA	TRBV30	CAWSGGRAVGLYEQYF	TGTGCCTGGAGTGGGGGCAGGGCCGTAGGGCTCTACGAGCAGTACTTC
TRBJ2-2	few	NA	TRBV5-1	CASRLGATVVSGELFF	TGCGCCAGCAGGTTGGGCGCGACAGTAGTCTCCGGGGAGCTGTTTTTT
TRBJ2-1	NA	TRBD2	TRBV20-1	CCANRLAGVAAPEQFF	TGCTGTGCTAATCGACTAGCGGGAGTCGCAGCACCTGAGCAGTTCTTC
TRBJ2-7	NA	NA	TRBV25-1	CASSDWVSSYEQYF	TGTGCCAGCAGTGATTGGGTGAGCTCCTACGAGCAGTACTTC
TRBJ1-5	NA	NA	TRBV6-5	CASSYSGGVQPQHF	TGTGCCAGCAGTTACTCCGGAGGGGTGCAGCCCCAGCATTTT